The 24 T cell receptor beta chains below all came from one sample that was sequenced in a study of T cells in Graves' hyperthyroidism and ophthalmopathy. The investigators amplified TCR beta CDR3 regions from RNA transcripts. The HTBI primer set drove a first-round RT-PCR of the TCR CDR3. MiXCR, applied by TCRdb to the multiplex PCR reads, yields one record per CDR3 protein. Of 480,000 or so distinct CDR3 sequences in the sample, approximately 48% were seen once. Source material: peripheral blood or thyroid tissue (not recorded which). Receptors originate from an adult woman with Graves' disease, either hyperthyroidism or ophthalmopathy (not recorded which).

In this sample, this clonotype turned up many times. The J gene is TRBJ1-1, the V gene TRBV5-6; D uncertain. With 2 bases removed from V and 6 bases from J, the gap between germline ends came to 5 bases. CDR1 SGHDT and CDR2 YYEEEE come from the germline V gene. This CDR3 contains 11 residues. The CDR3 bases are TGTGCCAGCAGCTTTTTGTCTGAAGCTTTCTTT. The encoded protein is CASSFLSEAFF.

This clonotype came up many times. V and J are TRBV20-1 and TRBJ1-5; no reliable D call. In germline, CDR1 is DFQATT, CDR2 SNEGSKA (reference sequence). The CDR3 has 15 amino acids. The germline V and J ends were trimmed by 4 bases and 2 bases, with 15 bases remaining between them. In DNA, the CDR3 is TGCAGTGCTACCCTCGGGTCGAGCGGCAATCAGCCCCAGCATTTT. Translated: CSATLGSSGNQPQHF.

V usage is TRBV9 and J usage is TRBJ2-7; TRBD1 aligns across 8 bases. V shed 4 bases and J 2 bases; nucleotides not matched to a gene: 5. Per germline, CDR1 SGDLS and CDR2 YYNGEE. There are 14 residues in the CDR3. The CDR3 nucleotides are TGTGCCAGCAGCTTACAGGGGGATACCTACGAGCAGTACTTC. Residues: CASSLQGDTYEQYF.

This chain links TRBV10-3 with TRBJ1-1, with 8 nucleotides matching TRBD1. Germline loops: CDR1 ENHRY, CDR2 SYGVKD. V was clipped by 4 bases and J by 5 bases; unmatched bases: 9. The CDR3 has 15 amino acids. CDR3 DNA sequence: TGTGCCATCAGTGCGATACAGGGGGGAACAACTGAAGCTTTCTTT. This gives the protein CAISAIQGGTTEAFF.

This clonotype was detected only a few times. The chain carries TRBV2 and TRBJ2-6; D is perhaps TRBD1 (6 bases). CDR3 length: 14 amino acids. From germline, CDR1 is SNHLY and CDR2 FYNNEI. The DNA for the CDR3 is TGTGCACACAACAGGGTCCCCGGGGCCAACGTCCTGACTTTC. This translates into CAHNRVPGANVLTF.

Regarding this clonotype: Compared with germline, one end of the junction differs, possibly owing to a read error. The CDR3 DNA reads as TGTGCCAGCAGTGGAGGACAGCCGGCGAACACCGTGGAGCTGTTTTTT. Amino acid sequence: CASSGGQPANTVELFF. The chain links TRBV7-9 to TRBJ2-2; D may be TRBD1 (6 bases). The germline V gene has CDR1 SEHNR and CDR2 FQNEAQ (reference sequence). There are 16 residues in the CDR3.

The sample holds many counts of this clonotype. The genes are TRBV2 and TRBJ1-3; no definite D call. The CDR3 covers 11 residues. Trimming removed 5 bases at V and 9 bases at J, with 8 bases between. Per germline, CDR1 SNHLY and CDR2 FYNNEI. The CDR3 DNA is TGTGCCAGCAGTTCACAATTCACCATATATTTT. This encodes CASSSQFTIYF. Full variable domain (rest looked up from reference TRBV2 and TRBJ1-3): EPEVTQTPSHQVTQMGQEVILRCVPISNHLYFYWYRQILGQKVEFLVSFYNNEISEKSEIFDDQFSVERPDGSNFTLKIRSTKLEDSAMYFCASSSQFTIYFGEGSWLTVV.

This clonotype has only a few counts. The gene calls are TRBV6-5 and TRBJ1-4, with a possible D match to TRBD1 (5 bases). Germline lookup yields CDR1 MNHEY and CDR2 SVGAGI. CDR3 length: 15 amino acids. Trimming cost V 2 bases and J 3 bases, with 10 bases left between them. The CDR3: CASSYARDANEKLFF. CDR3 coding DNA: TGTGCCAGCAGTTACGCCAGGGATGCTAATGAAAAACTGTTTTTT.

A note on this clonotype: Germline is not matched at one junction end, which may reflect a read error. The chain joins TRBV10-3 to TRBJ1-3, with 7 bases matching TRBD1. The CDR3 extends over 15 amino acids. The germline CDR1 and CDR2 sequences are ENHRY and SYGVKD. CDR3 protein: CAISVGQDGRNTIYF. The DNA for the CDR3 is TGCGCCATCAGTGTAGGACAGGACGGGAGAAACACCATATATTTT.

The J gene is TRBJ2-6, the V gene TRBV2; 7 bases fit TRBD1. V was clipped by 3 bases and J by 4 bases; unmatched bases: 6. The CDR3 runs to 16 residues. Germline V gene data show CDR1 as SNHLY and CDR2 as FYNNEI. The CDR3 region is CASSDNRGSGANVLTF. CDR3 DNA sequence: TGTGCCAGCAGTGATAACAGGGGATCCGGGGCCAACGTCCTGACTTTC.

This clonotype was counted ten times or more. The chain links TRBV7-6 to TRBJ2-2; no definite D call. Trimming pared 0 bases from V and 0 bases from J, leaving 8 bases between. The CDR3 length is 16 residues. Germline loops: CDR1 SGHVS, CDR2 FNYEAQ. The CDR3 sequence: CASSLAAATNTGELFF. CDR3 nucleotide sequence: TGTGCCAGCAGCTTAGCGGCGGCTACGAACACCGGGGAGCTGTTTTTT.

The gene calls are TRBV29-1 and TRBJ2-2; D is unclear. Trimming removed 7 bases at V and 3 bases at J, with 9 bases between. Germline CDR1 and CDR2: SQVTM and ANQGSEA. The CDR3 runs 12 residues. The chain's CDR3 is CSGLGDTGELFF. In DNA form, the CDR3 reads TGCAGCGGCCTCGGAGACACCGGGGAGCTGTTTTTT.

In its sample, this clonotype was seen many times. J is TRBJ2-7 and V is TRBV6-1, with D tentatively TRBD2 (6 bases). This CDR3 is 15 amino acids long. Trimming left V 6 bases short and J 2 bases short, with 17 bases between. CDR1 is MNHNS and CDR2 is SASEGT in the germline V gene. This chain's CDR3 is CASRDTRSGAYEQYF. CDR3 sequence (DNA): TGTGCCAGCAGGGACACGAGGTCGGGGGCCTACGAGCAGTACTTC.

The rearrangement links TRBV7-9 to TRBJ1-1; no firm D call. Trimming removed 3 bases at V and 9 bases at J, with 8 bases between. The germline V gene encodes CDR1 SEHNR and CDR2 FQNEAQ (reference sequence). This CDR3 contains 11 residues. The chain's CDR3 is CASSFTEQAFF. CDR3 in DNA: TGTGCCAGCAGCTTCACTGAACAAGCTTTCTTT. Complete variable domain (other parts from reference TRBV7-9 and TRBJ1-1): DTGVSQNPRHKITKRGQNVTFRCDPISEHNRLYWYRQTLGQGPEFLTYFQNEAQLEKSRLLSDRFSAERPKGSFSTLEIQRTEQGDSAMYLCASSFTEQAFFGQGTRLTVV.

This clonotype was counted a few times. The V gene is TRBV7-2, the J gene TRBJ1-6; D ambiguous. Germline CDR1 and CDR2: SGHTA and FQGNSA. The V and J ends lost 8 bases and 11 bases respectively, with 16 bases between them. The CDR3 runs to 13 residues. The CDR3 DNA sequence: TGTGCCAGCTCACTCCCCCCGGAGGCACCCCTCCACTTT. It translates to CASSLPPEAPLHF.

The CDR3 sequence: CASSLGPDPNYGYTF. CDR3 nucleotides: TGTGCCAGCAGCTTAGGCCCGGATCCTAACTATGGCTACACCTTC. V gene TRBV7-3 combines with J gene TRBJ1-2; D call uncertain. Trimming removed 2 bases from V and 0 bases from J, with 10 bases in between. The CDR3 is 15 residues long. Germline CDR1 and CDR2: SGHTA and FQGTGA.

The chain joins TRBV7-2 to TRBJ2-3; D not resolved. The V end was cut by 5 bases, the J end by 0 bases, with 9 bases between. CDR3 length equals 14 residues. Germline V gene lookup returns CDR1 SGHTA and CDR2 FQGNSA. The CDR3 DNA sequence: TGTGCCAGCAGCATATCCCCTAGCACAGATACGCAGTATTTT. Encoded protein: CASSISPSTDTQYF. Full variable domain (rest looked up from reference TRBV7-2 and TRBJ2-3): GAGVSQSPSNKVTEKGKDVELRCDPISGHTALYWYRQSLGQGLEFLIYFQGNSAPDKSGLPSDRFSAERTGGSVSTLTIQRTQQEDSAVYLCASSISPSTDTQYFGPGTRLTVL.

This clonotype was recorded many times. Here the CDR3 reads CAIRPGGPYEQYF. In nucleotides, the CDR3 is TGTGCCATCAGACCAGGGGGGCCCTACGAGCAGTACTTC. The chain recombines TRBV10-3 with TRBJ2-7; weak D call: TRBD1 (7 bases). Germline-derived CDR1 and CDR2 are ENHRY and SYGVKD. Trimming left V 6 bases short and J 2 bases short, with 11 bases between. CDR3 length: 13 residues.

The J gene is TRBJ1-4, the V gene TRBV2; 7 nucleotides match TRBD1. This CDR3 is 15 amino acids long. V shed 6 bases and J 8 bases; nucleotides not matched to a gene: 12. Germline V gene sequence: CDR1 SNHLY, CDR2 FYNNEI. CDR3: CASSQTTGTGEKLFF. The CDR3 DNA sequence: TGTGCCAGCAGCCAGACGACAGGGACGGGGGAAAAACTGTTTTTT.

This clonotype was detected only a few times. Here the CDR3 reads CASSLKTGTERTSYEQYF. The DNA of the CDR3 is TGTGCCAGCTCACTGAAGACAGGGACGGAGCGAACCTCCTACGAGCAGTACTTC. This chain uses TRBV7-8 with TRBJ2-7; 7 nucleotides line up with TRBD1. The CDR3 has 18 amino acids. CDR1 is SGHVS and CDR2 is FQNEAQ in the germline V gene. V was clipped by 8 bases and J by 0 bases; unmatched bases: 19.

This clonotype was observed a handful of times. The rearrangement uses TRBV15 and TRBJ1-6; possibly TRBD1 for D (6 bases). The CDR3 is made up of 16 amino acids. Trimming left V 5 bases short and J 10 bases short, with 21 bases between. Germline CDR1 LNHNV, CDR2 YYDKDF (reference sequence). CDR3 sequence reads: CATSSDTTGLDSPLHF. The CDR3 coding sequence is TGTGCCACCAGCTCGGACACGACAGGTTTAGACTCACCCCTCCACTTT.

Ten or more counts support this clonotype. This chain uses TRBV7-9 with TRBJ2-2; 8 nucleotides agree with TRBD2. Germline V gene sequence: CDR1 SEHNR, CDR2 FQNEAQ (reference sequence). V was pared by 5 bases and J by 5 bases, with 10 bases of the junction left unmatched. The CDR3 spans 16 residues. The CDR3 region has the DNA TGTGCCAGCAGCCCTAGGGGCCAGCGGGAGACCGGGGAGCTGTTTTTT. Translation: CASSPRGQRETGELFF.

This clonotype was seen more than once but under ten times. J is TRBJ1-4 and V is TRBV2; D is uncertain. The length of the CDR3 is 13 residues. V was cut by 2 bases and J by 6 bases, with 7 bases left in between. Germline V lookup: CDR1 SNHLY, CDR2 FYNNEI. CDR3 sequence (DNA): TGTGCCAGCAGTGAACCTGGGCATGAAAAACTGTTTTTT. This translates into CASSEPGHEKLFF.

The chain has TRBV5-4 and TRBJ2-2; TRBD2 aligns across 7 bases. The CDR3 length is 16 residues. From germline, CDR1 is SGHNT and CDR2 YYREEE (reference sequence). Germline trimming cut 0 bases from V and 7 bases from J; bases unmatched to any gene: 9. The CDR3 nucleotides read TGTGCCAGCAGCTTGGTTGGCGGGAGTGGCGGCGGGGAGCTGTTTTTT. The encoded protein is CASSLVGGSGGGELFF.